These 10 T cell receptor beta chains were all obtained from the same sample, sequenced in a study of T cell repertoires in cytomegalovirus infection. TCRdb processed the reads anew with MiXCR; each CDR3 protein has one entry. The profile shows almost 550,000 distinct CDR3 sequences, approximately 15% of them singletons. The sample comprised CD8+ T cells from PBMCs. The receptor set was obtained from a human donor in good health (CMV status not recorded). Some clones in this sample may be carry-over from other donors' samples.

The chain is built from TRBV3-1 and TRBJ2-2; D may match TRBD1 or TRBD2 (5 bases each). Deletions cut 4 bases from V and 4 bases from J, with 10 bases between. Germline CDR1 is LGHDT and CDR2 is YNNKEL (reference sequence). CDR3 size: 14 residues. CDR3 sequence (DNA): TGTGCCAGCAGCCCACCGGGGCCCACCGGGGAGCTGTTTTTT. Its protein product is CASSPPGPTGELFF.

The chain joins TRBV19 to TRBJ1-1, with TRBD1 as a possible D gene (5 bases). With 2 bases removed from V and 4 bases from J, the gap between germline ends came to 14 bases. From germline, CDR1 is LNHDA and CDR2 SQIVND (reference sequence). The CDR3 is 15 amino acids. CDR3 DNA: TGTGCCAGTAGTATATCCCCCAGGGCTGGCACTGAAGCTTTCTTT. Translated, it gives CASSISPRAGTEAFF.

The rearrangement links TRBV19 to TRBJ2-1; 11 bases line up with TRBD1. The length of the CDR3 is 16 residues. Germline CDR1 and CDR2: LNHDA and SQIVND (reference sequence). V was clipped by 7 bases and J by 3 bases; unmatched bases: 8. DNA for the CDR3: TGTGCCAGTATGTCGAGGGGACAGGGGGTCTACAATGAGCAGTTCTTC. This gives the protein CASMSRGQGVYNEQFF.

In its sample, this clonotype was seen many times. V gene TRBV10-3 combines with J gene TRBJ2-7, with D tentatively TRBD2 (6 bases). Germline CDR1 ENHRY, CDR2 SYGVKD. The CDR3 has 17 amino acids. V lost 3 bases, J lost 2 bases, and 20 bases lay in between. CDR3 DNA sequence: TGTGCCATCAGTGACGGGGTAGCGGCAGGGAGTACCTACGAGCAGTACTTC. Translation: CAISDGVAAGSTYEQYF.

This clonotype was observed a few times. The V gene is TRBV29-1, the J gene TRBJ2-3; D might be TRBD2 (5 bases). Trimming stripped 6 bases from V and 2 bases from J, with 15 bases between. The CDR3 spans 14 residues. Germline values: CDR1 SQVTM, CDR2 ANQGSEA. CDR3 loop: CSVRTDGNTDTQYF. CDR3 nucleotides: TGCAGCGTCCGGACGGACGGGAACACAGATACGCAGTATTTT.

This clonotype was counted a few times. This rearrangement joins TRBV24-1 to TRBJ2-1; perhaps TRBD1 as D (6 bases). The CDR3 has 15 residues. CDR1 is KGHDR, CDR2 SFDVKD, per germline. The V end was cut by 0 bases, the J end by 6 bases, with 11 bases between. CDR3 DNA sequence: TGTGCCACCAGTGATTTGCTTAGAGGGGGCAATGAGCAGTTCTTC. The encoded protein is CATSDLLRGGNEQFF.

This clonotype was counted at least ten times. The genes are TRBV7-6 and TRBJ1-1; D may be TRBD1 (6 bases). The CDR3 length is 16 residues. V was pared by 4 bases and J by 1 base, with 16 bases between. CDR1 is SGHVS and CDR2 is FNYEAQ in the germline V gene. The CDR3 DNA reads as TGTGCCAGCAGCTGGGTAGCACAGGGAAAGAACACTGAAGCTTTCTTT. It yields the protein CASSWVAQGKNTEAFF. Supplemented by reference TRBV7-6 and TRBJ1-1, the full variable domain reads GAGVSQSPRYKVTKRGQDVALRCDPISGHVSLYWYRQALGQGPEFLTYFNYEAQQDKSGLPNDRFSAERPEGSISTLTIQRTEQRDSAMYRCASSWVAQGKNTEAFFGQGTRLTVV.

This clonotype was picked up many times. The gene calls are TRBV11-2 and TRBJ1-6; D possibly corresponds to TRBD1 (6 bases). Germline loops: CDR1 SGHAT, CDR2 FQNNGV. Trimming took off 5 bases at V and 8 bases at J, with 19 bases between the two ends. The CDR3 is 16 residues long. CDR3 sequence: CASSAWDTTKHSPLHF. Written as DNA, the CDR3 is TGTGCCAGCAGCGCGTGGGACACGACAAAACATTCACCCCTCCACTTT. Supplemented by reference TRBV11-2 and TRBJ1-6, the full variable domain reads EAGVAQSPRYKIIEKRQSVAFWCNPISGHATLYWYQQILGQGPKLLIQFQNNGVVDDSQLPKDRFSAERLKGVDSTLKIQPAKLEDSAVYLCASSAWDTTKHSPLHFGNGTRLTVT.

This clonotype was seen many times. CDR3 region: CASSSTGGHIASGSPRGQFF. The CDR3 DNA sequence: TGTGCCAGCAGCTCCACGGGCGGGCACATTGCTAGCGGGTCCCCGCGGGGGCAGTTCTTC. V is TRBV11-2 and J is TRBJ2-1; 8 nucleotides match TRBD2. The CDR3 runs to 20 residues. Unmatched junction bases numbered 29, after V lost 4 bases and J lost 12 bases. The germline gives CDR1 SGHAT, CDR2 FQNNGV.

This clonotype was detected many times. V and J are TRBV10-3 and TRBJ2-2; 11 positions agree with TRBD1. J was trimmed by 6 bases and V by 10 bases; bases with no gene match: 7. This CDR3 spans 14 amino acids. The germline gives CDR1 ENHRY, CDR2 SYGVKD. CDR3 nucleotide sequence: TGTGCCACCCTTCCGGGACAGGGGGCCGGGGAGCTGTTTTTT. This sequence encodes CATLPGQGAGELFF.